The 24 T cell receptor beta chains listed next were all sequenced from one sample in a study of OX40 agonist ivuxolimab in advanced cancers. The library was produced with the immunoSEQ multiplex PCR assay. Here the immuneACCESS table is served through TCRdb, limited to in-frame sequences with V and J called. Missing clones are a known gap in these copies; in checked studies unresolved V genes cover under half, and the rest lacks a known reason. The sample table lists around 73,000 clones, about nine tenths of them with a count of one. Roughly 9.7% of the sample lies in the top ten. This material consisted of CD4+ or CD8+ T cells sorted from blood, taken in a trial of the OX40 agonist ivuxolimab. The receptors were sampled from an adult with an advanced solid tumor such as melanoma, head and neck, liver or kidney cancer.

The chain links TRBV28 to TRBJ2-7; either TRBD1 or TRBD2 may fit D (6 bases each). Germline V gives CDR1 MDHEN, CDR2 SYDVKM. The V end was cut by 3 bases, the J end by 2 bases, with 14 bases between. The CDR3 contains 15 residues. This CDR3 is CASSFRGELTYEQYF. The CDR3 nucleotides read TGTGCCAGCAGTTTTAGGGGGGAATTGACCTACGAGCAGTACTTC.

V usage is TRBV15 and J usage is TRBJ2-7, with a tentative D call TRBD1 (5 bases). Looked up from germline, CDR1 is LNHNV and CDR2 is YYDKDF (reference sequence). V lost 0 bases and J 4 bases, leaving 10 bases between the germline ends. This CDR3 has 14 amino acids. This chain's CDR3 is CATSREGVGYEQYF. The CDR3 coding sequence is TGTGCCACCAGCAGAGAAGGGGTGGGTTACGAGCAGTACTTC.

The CDR3 loop reads CATGGGGETQYF. The CDR3 DNA reads as TGTGCCACCGGGGGGGGCGGGGAGACCCAGTACTTC. The J gene is TRBJ2-5, the V gene TRBV15; a weak D match, TRBD2 (7 bases). Trimming left V 8 bases short and J 5 bases short, with 12 bases between. The CDR3 spans 12 residues. Germline V gene sequence: CDR1 LNHNV, CDR2 YYDKDF (reference sequence).

The J gene is TRBJ2-3, the V gene TRBV5-1; D ambiguous. Germline lookup yields CDR1 SGHRS and CDR2 YFSETQ. The CDR3 is 18 amino acids. Trimming took off 6 bases at V and 0 bases at J, with 23 bases between the two ends. CDR3 in DNA: TGCGCCAGCACGGATCGCAGGACGAGTAGAGCTAGCACAGATACGCAGTATTTT. Its translation is CASTDRRTSRASTDTQYF.

This clone was seen once. The rearrangement uses TRBV5-1 and TRBJ1-2; D unclear. Trimming shortened V by 5 bases and J by 2 bases, and 16 bases separated the two germline ends. This CDR3 region has 15 residues. Germline V gene sequence: CDR1 SGHRS, CDR2 YFSETQ. The CDR3 loop reads CASRLEPSVNYGYTF. The CDR3 DNA reads TGCGCCAGCAGACTGGAACCTTCTGTCAACTATGGCTACACCTTC.

This clone was observed once. The chain joins TRBV6-1 to TRBJ2-7; D is undetermined. The germline gives CDR1 MNHNS, CDR2 SASEGT. CDR3 length: 11 amino acids. V was cut by 6 bases and J by 7 bases, with 10 bases left in between. CDR3 nucleotide sequence: TGTGCCAGCAGCCTGATGCCAGAGCAGTACTTC. This codes for CASSLMPEQYF.

The chain joins TRBV2 to TRBJ2-3; 9 nucleotides align to TRBD2. The germline CDR1 and CDR2 sequences are SNHLY and FYNNEI. The junction had 11 bases not matched to a gene; V was cut back by 7 bases and J by 6 bases. The CDR3 has 15 residues. Here the CDR3 reads CASIALAGNRDTQYF. For the CDR3, the DNA is TGTGCCAGCATCGCTCTAGCGGGGAATCGGGATACGCAGTATTTT.

This chain connects TRBV10-1 to TRBJ2-1; 10 positions agree with TRBD2. CDR1 WNHNN and CDR2 SYGVQD come from the germline V gene (reference sequence). V was clipped by 3 bases and J by 9 bases; unmatched bases: 5. This CDR3 contains 14 residues. The CDR3 loop is CASSEAGGPGEQFF. The CDR3 nucleotides are TGCGCCAGCAGTGAAGCGGGAGGGCCTGGTGAGCAGTTCTTC.

In DNA form, the CDR3 reads TGTGCCAGCAGCGCGGGGGGTCCAACCTACGAGCAGTACTTC. Encoded protein: CASSAGGPTYEQYF. The chain combines TRBV7-9 with TRBJ2-7, with 8 positions matching TRBD2. This CDR3 has 14 residues. V was pared by 5 bases and J by 2 bases, with 5 bases of the junction left unmatched. CDR1 and CDR2 from the germline V gene are SEHNR and FQNEAQ (reference sequence).

This rearrangement joins TRBV29-1 to TRBJ1-2, with D unclear. Trimming stripped 5 bases from V and 3 bases from J, with 7 bases between. Germline lookup yields CDR1 SQVTM and CDR2 ANQGSEA. The CDR3 covers 11 residues. CDR3 sequence: CSVRQDYGYTF. The CDR3, as DNA: TGCAGCGTTCGCCAGGACTATGGCTACACCTTC.

This clone was counted once. The chain carries TRBV27 and TRBJ1-4, with D perhaps TRBD1 (6 bases). Trimming left V 2 bases short and J 8 bases short, with 12 bases between. This CDR3 has 14 amino acids. Germline V gene data show CDR1 as MNHEY and CDR2 as SMNVEV (reference sequence). The CDR3 DNA reads as TGTGCCAGCAGTTTAGGGGGCGGTTCGGAAAAACTGTTTTTT. Its translation is CASSLGGGSEKLFF. Using reference TRBV27 and TRBJ1-4 for the parts outside the CDR3, the full variable domain is EAQVTQNPRYLITVTGKKLTVTCSQNMNHEYMSWYRQDPGLGLRQIYYSMNVEVTDKGDVPEGYKVSRKEKRNFPLILESPSPNQTSLYFCASSLGGGSEKLFFGSGTQLSVL.

The chain combines TRBV6-1 with TRBJ2-1; D might be TRBD1 (5 bases). Germline CDR1 reads MNHNS; CDR2 reads SASEGT. The V end was cut by 4 bases, the J end by 6 bases, with 13 bases between. The CDR3 is made up of 14 amino acids. CDR3 sequence (DNA): TGTGCCAGCAGTGGATTGCTAGGGGCCAATGAGCAGTTCTTC. Protein: CASSGLLGANEQFF.

Here the CDR3 DNA reads TGTGCCAGTCGGGGCCCTCCTTACTACAATGAGCAGTTCTTC. Translated: CASRGPPYYNEQFF. The chain has TRBV28 and TRBJ2-1, with D possibly being TRBD1 or TRBD2 (5 bases each). CDR3 length: 14 residues. CDR1 and CDR2 (germline): MDHEN, SYDVKM. Trimming took 9 bases from V and 3 from J, leaving 15 bases between them.

The chain recombines TRBV5-8 with TRBJ2-1, with 9 nucleotides matching TRBD1. This CDR3 has 14 residues. With 4 bases clipped from V and 8 bases from J, the junction kept 7 bases outside the gene matches. From germline, CDR1 is SGHTS and CDR2 YDEGEE. The CDR3 region is CASSPWTGADEQFF. In DNA, the CDR3 is TGTGCCAGCAGCCCGTGGACAGGGGCAGATGAGCAGTTCTTC. The full variable domain, in which reference TRBV5-8 and TRBJ2-1 provide the parts outside the CDR3, is EAGVTQSPTHLIKTRGQQATLRCSPISGHTSVYWYQQALGLGLQFLLWYDEGEERNRGNFPPRFSGRQFPNYSSELNVNALELEDSALYLCASSPWTGADEQFFGPGTRLTVL.

The chain couples TRBV19 to TRBJ1-1, with D tentatively TRBD1 (5 bases). The CDR3 spans 14 residues. The V end lost 5 bases, the J end lost 3 bases, and 13 bases lay between the germline ends. Per germline, CDR1 LNHDA and CDR2 SQIVND (reference sequence). CDR3 loop: CASSGWSGDTEAFF. The CDR3, as DNA: TGTGCCAGTAGTGGGTGGTCGGGGGACACTGAAGCTTTCTTT.

The chain couples TRBV11-3 to TRBJ2-7; a possible D gene is TRBD1 (6 bases). This CDR3 spans 12 amino acids. Germline loops: CDR1 SGHNT, CDR2 YENEEA. V lost 5 bases and J lost 6, with 11 bases in between. As DNA, the CDR3 is TGTGCCAGCAGCACCTCAGGGGCCGAGCAGTACTTC. It codes for CASSTSGAEQYF.

The chain has TRBV6-6 and TRBJ1-5; D remains ambiguous. This CDR3 is built from 14 residues. Trimming removed 4 bases at V and 2 bases at J, with 9 bases between. Germline values: CDR1 MNHNY, CDR2 SVGAGI (reference sequence). CDR3 loop: CASSWETGNQPQHF. CDR3 sequence (DNA): TGTGCCAGCAGTTGGGAGACGGGCAATCAGCCCCAGCATTTT.

The chain is built from TRBV27 and TRBJ2-7; 9 nucleotides line up with TRBD1. V was pared by 5 bases and J by 2 bases, with 10 bases of the junction left unmatched. The germline gives CDR1 MNHEY, CDR2 SMNVEV (reference sequence). The CDR3 spans 16 residues. CDR3 coding DNA: TGTGCCAGCAGTCCACAAACCCGGGACAGGGCCTACGAGCAGTACTTC. Its translation: CASSPQTRDRAYEQYF.

The gene calls are TRBV7-6 and TRBJ2-7; the D is unclear. Germline values: CDR1 SGHVS, CDR2 FNYEAQ. V was trimmed by 1 base and J by 6 bases, leaving 7 bases between them. The CDR3 length is 12 residues. DNA of the CDR3: TGTGCCAGCAGCTTAGTCGTTGGCGAGCAGTACTTC. Encoded protein: CASSLVVGEQYF. The variable domain in full, with the rest retrieved from reference TRBV7-6 and TRBJ2-7, is GAGVSQSPRYKVTKRGQDVALRCDPISGHVSLYWYRQALGQGPEFLTYFNYEAQQDKSGLPNDRFSAERPEGSISTLTIQRTEQRDSAMYRCASSLVVGEQYFGPGTRLTVT.

The chain joins TRBV7-9 to TRBJ1-2, with D hard to call. The length of the CDR3 is 14 residues. Germline V lookup: CDR1 SEHNR, CDR2 FQNEAQ (reference sequence). The V end was cut by 3 bases, the J end by 7 bases, with 15 bases between. CDR3 region: CASSFRPLEVGYTF. The CDR3 DNA is TGTGCCAGCAGCTTTAGGCCCCTCGAGGTTGGCTACACCTTC.

The chain joins TRBV5-6 to TRBJ2-7; 8 nucleotides agree with TRBD2. Germline lookup yields CDR1 SGHDT and CDR2 YYEEEE. J was trimmed by 5 bases and V by 2 bases; bases with no gene match: 6. CDR3 length: 14 amino acids. The CDR3 loop is CASSFSGSINEQYF. DNA of the CDR3: TGTGCCAGCAGCTTCAGCGGGAGTATCAACGAGCAGTACTTC.

The chain employs TRBV7-6 and TRBJ2-5; 13 bases fit TRBD2. The J call could be wrong; TRBJ2-7 is a better fit for the DNA end. Germline-derived CDR1 and CDR2 are SGHVS and FNYEAQ. The CDR3 runs to 14 residues. CDR3 nucleotides: TGTGCCAGCAGCGGACTAGCGGGGGATACCGAGCAGTACTTC. It codes for CASSGLAGDTEQYF.

V and J are TRBV2 and TRBJ2-5; D uncertain. The CDR3 is made up of 14 amino acids. Looked up from germline, CDR1 is SNHLY and CDR2 is FYNNEI. V was clipped by 1 base and J by 0 bases, with 6 bases between them. The CDR3 here is CASSEVRYQETQYF. DNA for the CDR3: TGTGCCAGCAGTGAAGTCCGCTACCAAGAGACCCAGTACTTC.

In DNA form, the CDR3 reads TGTGCCAGCAGTACCGGGACTAGCGGCTACAATGAGCAGTTCTTC. It translates to CASSTGTSGYNEQFF. V and J are TRBV27 and TRBJ2-1; 11 nucleotides agree with TRBD2. Germline V CDR1 and CDR2: MNHEY, SMNVEV (reference sequence). This CDR3 is 15 amino acids long. With 5 bases clipped from V and 3 bases from J, the junction kept 3 bases outside the gene matches.